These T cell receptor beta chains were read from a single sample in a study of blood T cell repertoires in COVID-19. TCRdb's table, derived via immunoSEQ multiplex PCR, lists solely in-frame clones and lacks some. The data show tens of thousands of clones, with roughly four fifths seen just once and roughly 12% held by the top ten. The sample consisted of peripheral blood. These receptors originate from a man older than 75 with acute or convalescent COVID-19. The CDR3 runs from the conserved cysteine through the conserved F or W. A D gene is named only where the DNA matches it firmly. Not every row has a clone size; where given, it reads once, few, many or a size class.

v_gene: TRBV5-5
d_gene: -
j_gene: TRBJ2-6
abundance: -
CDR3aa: CASRWGLGANVLTF
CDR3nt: TGTGCCAGCAGGTGGGGACTTGGGGCCAACGTCCTGACTTTC

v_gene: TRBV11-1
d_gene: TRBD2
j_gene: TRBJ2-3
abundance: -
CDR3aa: CASSLVGGGADTQYF
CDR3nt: TGTGCCAGCAGCTTAGTTGGTGGGGGGGCAGATACGCAGTATTTT

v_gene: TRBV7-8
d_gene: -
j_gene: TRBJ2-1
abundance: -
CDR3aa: CASSLGLSGEQFF
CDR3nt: TGTGCCAGCAGCTTGGGACTTTCCGGGGAGCAGTTCTTC

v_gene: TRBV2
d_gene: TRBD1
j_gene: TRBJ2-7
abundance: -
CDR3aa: CASTRTRTGISYEQYF
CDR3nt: TGTGCCAGCACCAGAACGAGGACAGGGATATCCTACGAGCAGTACTTC

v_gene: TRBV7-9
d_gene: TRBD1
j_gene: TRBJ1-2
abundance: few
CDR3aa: CASSPGTAGVYYGYTF
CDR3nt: TGTGCCAGCAGCCCTGGGACAGCCGGGGTTTACTATGGCTACACCTTC

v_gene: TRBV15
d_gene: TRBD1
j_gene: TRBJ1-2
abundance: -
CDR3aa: CATSPKRQGNYGYTF
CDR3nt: TGTGCCACCAGCCCAAAACGACAGGGTAACTATGGCTACACCTTC

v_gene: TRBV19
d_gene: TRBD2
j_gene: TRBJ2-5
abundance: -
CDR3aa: CASSLMASGGAGYQETQYF
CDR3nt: TGTGCCAGTAGTTTGATGGCTAGCGGGGGGGCGGGATACCAAGAGACCCAGTACTTC

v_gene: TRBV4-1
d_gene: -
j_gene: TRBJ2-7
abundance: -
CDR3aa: CASSLFPVSYEQYF
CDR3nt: TGCGCCAGCAGCCTATTTCCAGTCTCCTACGAGCAGTACTTC

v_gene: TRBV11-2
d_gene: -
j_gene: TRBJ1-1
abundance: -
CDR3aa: CASSSGGWVTEAFF
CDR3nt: TGTGCCAGCAGCTCCGGGGGGTGGGTTACTGAAGCTTTCTTT

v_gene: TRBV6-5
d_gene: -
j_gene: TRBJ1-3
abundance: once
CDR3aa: CASDYSGNTIYF
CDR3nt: TGTGCCAGCGACTACTCTGGAAACACCATATATTTT

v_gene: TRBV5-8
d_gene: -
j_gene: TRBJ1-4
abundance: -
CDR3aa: CASSLAQTAGPNEKLFF
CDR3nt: TGTGCCAGCAGCCTGGCCCAAACTGCGGGCCCTAATGAAAAACTGTTTTTT

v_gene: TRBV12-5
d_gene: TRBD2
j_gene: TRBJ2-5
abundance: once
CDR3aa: CASGSGLAGGTVETQYF
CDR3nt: TGTGCTAGTGGCTCCGGACTAGCGGGGGGGACGGTAGAGACCCAGTACTTC

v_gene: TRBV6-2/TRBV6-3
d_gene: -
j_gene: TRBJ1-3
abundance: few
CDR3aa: CASSPRAGGPGNTIYF
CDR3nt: TGTGCCAGCAGTCCCCGCGCAGGAGGGCCTGGAAACACCATATATTTT

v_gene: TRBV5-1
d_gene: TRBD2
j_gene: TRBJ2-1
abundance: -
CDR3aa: CASSELGTSGGRGEQFF
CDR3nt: TGCGCCAGCAGCGAATTGGGTACTAGCGGGGGGCGAGGGGAGCAGTTCTTC

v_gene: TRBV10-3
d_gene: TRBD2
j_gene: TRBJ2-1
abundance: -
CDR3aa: CATTSGTYNEQFF
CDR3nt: TGTGCCACCACTAGCGGCACCTACAATGAGCAGTTCTTC

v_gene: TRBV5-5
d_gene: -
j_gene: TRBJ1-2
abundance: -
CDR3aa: CASSLMDSNYGYTF
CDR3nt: TGTGCCAGCAGCTTGATGGACAGTAACTATGGCTACACCTTC

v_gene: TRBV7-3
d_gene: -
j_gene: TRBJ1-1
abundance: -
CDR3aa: CASSLAPPGSQSNTEAFF
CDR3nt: TGTGCCAGCAGCCTGGCCCCGCCAGGAAGCCAGTCGAACACTGAAGCTTTCTTT

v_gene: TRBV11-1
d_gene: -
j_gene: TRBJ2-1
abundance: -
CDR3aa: CASSLSSQQGVNEQFF
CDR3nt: TGTGCCAGCAGCTTAAGTTCGCAACAGGGTGTAAATGAGCAGTTCTTC

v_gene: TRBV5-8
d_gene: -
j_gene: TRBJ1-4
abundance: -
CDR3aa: CASSLRSGVNEKLFF
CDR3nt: TGTGCCAGCAGCTTGCGGTCAGGGGTTAATGAAAAACTGTTTTTT

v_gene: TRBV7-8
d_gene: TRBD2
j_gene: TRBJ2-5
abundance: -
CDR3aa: CASSLRGGGVQETQYF
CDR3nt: TGTGCCAGCAGCCTCCGGGGGGGCGGGGTCCAAGAGACCCAGTACTTC

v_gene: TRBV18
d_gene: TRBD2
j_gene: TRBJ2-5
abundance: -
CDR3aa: CASSPRTSGTIKTETQYF
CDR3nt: TGTGCCAGCTCACCAAGGACTAGCGGGACCATCAAAACGGAGACCCAGTACTTC

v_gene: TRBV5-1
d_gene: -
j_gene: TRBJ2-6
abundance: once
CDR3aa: CASSFGSSGANVLTF
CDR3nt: TGCGCCAGCAGCTTCGGGAGCTCTGGGGCCAACGTCCTGACTTTC

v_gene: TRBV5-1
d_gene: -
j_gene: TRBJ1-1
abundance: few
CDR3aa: CASSPDHLGRDTEAFF
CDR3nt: TGCGCCAGCAGCCCTGATCATCTTGGTAGAGACACTGAAGCTTTCTTT

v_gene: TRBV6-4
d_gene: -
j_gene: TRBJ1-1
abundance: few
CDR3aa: CASRQAMNTEAFF
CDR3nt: TGTGCCAGCAGACAGGCCATGAACACTGAAGCTTTCTTT

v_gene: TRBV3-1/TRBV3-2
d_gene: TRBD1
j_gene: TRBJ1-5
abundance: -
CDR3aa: CASSRTGGGNQPQHF
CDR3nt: TGTGCCAGCAGCAGGACAGGGGGCGGCAATCAGCCCCAGCATTTT

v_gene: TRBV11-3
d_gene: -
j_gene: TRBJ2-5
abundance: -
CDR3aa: CASSFSLRETQYF
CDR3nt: TGTGCCAGCAGCTTCTCGCTACGAGAGACCCAGTACTTC

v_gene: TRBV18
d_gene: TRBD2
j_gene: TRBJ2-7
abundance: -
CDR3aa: CASSPTGGRVLYEQYF
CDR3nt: TGTGCCAGCTCACCTACCGGAGGGAGGGTTCTCTACGAGCAGTACTTC

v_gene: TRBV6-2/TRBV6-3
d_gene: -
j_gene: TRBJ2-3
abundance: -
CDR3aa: CASSYSWPPSTDTQYF
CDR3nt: TGTGCCAGCAGTTACTCTTGGCCACCTAGCACAGATACGCAGTATTTT

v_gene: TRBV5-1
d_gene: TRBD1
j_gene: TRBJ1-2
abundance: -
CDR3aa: CASSLGQGAWGYTF
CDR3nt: TGCGCCAGCAGCTTGGGACAGGGGGCTTGGGGCTACACCTTC

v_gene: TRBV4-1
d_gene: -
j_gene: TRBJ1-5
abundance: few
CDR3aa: CASTWVEGSNQPQHF
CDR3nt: TGCGCCAGCACCTGGGTTGAGGGAAGCAATCAGCCCCAGCATTTT

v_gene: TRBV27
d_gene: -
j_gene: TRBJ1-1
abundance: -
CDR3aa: CASSSAGEGEAEAFF
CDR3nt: TGTGCCAGCAGTTCGGCAGGGGAAGGAGAGGCTGAAGCTTTCTTT

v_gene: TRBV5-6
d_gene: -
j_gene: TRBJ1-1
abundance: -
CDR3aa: CASSPRFGSEAFF
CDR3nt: TGTGCCAGCAGCCCAAGATTCGGGTCTGAAGCTTTCTTT

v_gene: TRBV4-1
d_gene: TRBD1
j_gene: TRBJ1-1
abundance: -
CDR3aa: CASSQGPVTGAEAFF
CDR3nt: TGCGCCAGCAGCCAAGGACCCGTGACAGGGGCTGAAGCTTTCTTT

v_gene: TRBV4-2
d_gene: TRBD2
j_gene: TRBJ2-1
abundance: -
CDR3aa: CASCQVRAGGYNEQFF
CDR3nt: TGTGCCAGCTGCCAAGTAAGGGCGGGGGGGTACAATGAGCAGTTCTTC

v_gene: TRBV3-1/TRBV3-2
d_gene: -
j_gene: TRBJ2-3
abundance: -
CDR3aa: CASSQRGSTDTQYF
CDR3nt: TGTGCCAGCAGCCAGCGTGGTAGCACAGATACGCAGTATTTT

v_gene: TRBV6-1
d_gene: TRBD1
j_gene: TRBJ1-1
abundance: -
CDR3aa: CASSDPRQGARGTEAFF
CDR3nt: TGTGCCAGCAGTGATCCAAGACAGGGGGCTCGGGGCACTGAAGCTTTCTTT

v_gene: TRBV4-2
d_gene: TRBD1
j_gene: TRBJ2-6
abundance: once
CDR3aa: CASSQGTGTGANVLTF
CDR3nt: TGTGCCAGCAGCCAAGGGACAGGAACTGGGGCCAACGTCCTGACTTTC

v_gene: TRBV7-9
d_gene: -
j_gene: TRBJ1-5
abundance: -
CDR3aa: CASSSGREGPQHF
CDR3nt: TGTGCCAGCAGCTCGGGCAGGGAGGGGCCCCAGCATTTT

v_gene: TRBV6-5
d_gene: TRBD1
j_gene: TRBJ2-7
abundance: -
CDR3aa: CASRHGQGGYEQYF
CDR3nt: TGTGCCAGCAGGCACGGACAGGGGGGCTACGAGCAGTACTTC

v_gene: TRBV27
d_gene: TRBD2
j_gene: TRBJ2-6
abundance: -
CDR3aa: CASSLRTSGEISGANVLTF
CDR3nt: TGTGCCAGCAGTTTACGGACTAGCGGGGAAATCTCTGGGGCCAACGTCCTGACTTTC

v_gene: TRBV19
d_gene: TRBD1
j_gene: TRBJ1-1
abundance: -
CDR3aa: CASGDRVNTEAFF
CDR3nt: TGTGCCAGCGGGGACAGGGTCAACACTGAAGCTTTCTTT

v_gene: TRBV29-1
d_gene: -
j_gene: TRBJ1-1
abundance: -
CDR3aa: CSADGQTNTEAFF
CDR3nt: TGCAGCGCTGACGGACAAACTAACACTGAAGCTTTCTTT

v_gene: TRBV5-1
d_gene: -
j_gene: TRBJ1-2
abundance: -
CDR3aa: CASSLAQGSYGYTF
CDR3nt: TGCGCCAGCAGCTTGGCTCAGGGGAGCTATGGCTACACCTTC

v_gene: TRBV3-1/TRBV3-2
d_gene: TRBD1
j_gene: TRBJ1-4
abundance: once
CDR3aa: CASSLRQGSGRTNEKLFF
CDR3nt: TGTGCCAGCAGCCTTCGACAGGGGAGTGGCAGAACTAATGAAAAACTGTTTTTT

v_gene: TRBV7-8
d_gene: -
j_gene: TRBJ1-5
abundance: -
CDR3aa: CASSRLQQRRNQPQHF
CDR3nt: TGTGCCAGCAGCCGACTACAGCAAAGGCGCAATCAGCCCCAGCATTTT

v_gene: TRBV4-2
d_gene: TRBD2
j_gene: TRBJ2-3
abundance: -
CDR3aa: CASSRTSGSTDTQYF
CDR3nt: TGTGCCAGCAGTAGGACTAGCGGTAGCACAGATACGCAGTATTTT

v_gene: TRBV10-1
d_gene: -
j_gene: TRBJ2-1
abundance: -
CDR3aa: CASSGTSAASYNEQFF
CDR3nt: TGCGCCAGCAGTGGAACCAGCGCTGCCTCCTACAATGAGCAGTTCTTC

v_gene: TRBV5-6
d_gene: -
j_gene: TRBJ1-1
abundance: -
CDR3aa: CASSRGDHMNTEAFF
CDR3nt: TGTGCCAGCAGCCGGGGGGACCACATGAACACTGAAGCTTTCTTT

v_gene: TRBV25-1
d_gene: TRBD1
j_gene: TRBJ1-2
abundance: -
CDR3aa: CASSGDRDGYTF
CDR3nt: TGTGCCAGCAGTGGGGACAGGGACGGCTACACCTTC

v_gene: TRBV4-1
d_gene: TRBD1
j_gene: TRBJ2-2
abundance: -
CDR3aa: CASRPGQVNTGELFF
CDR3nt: TGCGCCAGCAGGCCGGGACAGGTGAACACCGGGGAGCTGTTTTTT

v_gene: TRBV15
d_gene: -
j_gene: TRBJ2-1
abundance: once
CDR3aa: CATSSRGNEQFF
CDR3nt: TGTGCCACCAGCAGCCGGGGCAATGAGCAGTTCTTC

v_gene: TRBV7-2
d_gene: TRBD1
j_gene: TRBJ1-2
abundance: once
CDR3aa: CASSLAQGQGKGYTF
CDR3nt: TGTGCCAGCAGCTTAGCCCAGGGACAGGGGAAGGGCTACACCTTC

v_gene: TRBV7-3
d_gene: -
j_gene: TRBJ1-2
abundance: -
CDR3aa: CASSLTADSYGYTF
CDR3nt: TGTGCCAGCAGCTTAACGGCCGACAGCTATGGCTACACCTTC